What follows are 19 T cell receptor beta chains derived from one specimen sequenced in a study of T-cell memory formation after mild COVID-19. From the 5' RACE reads, TCRdb called clonotypes with MiXCR, one entry per CDR3 protein. This sample has fewer than 550,000 distinct CDR3 sequences, with around 20% found just once. Sequencing was performed on PBMCs or a T cell subset sorted from them (not recorded which). The source is an adult woman who had mild COVID-19 (a few samples of this study predate the infection). Cell type and time point are not known.

The chain is built from TRBV6-4 and TRBJ1-1; the D is unclear. The CDR3 covers 15 residues. Germline V gives CDR1 MRHNA, CDR2 SNTAGT. Between the trimmed V and J ends, which lost 3 bases and 0 bases, there was a span of 11 bases. The chain's CDR3 is CASSDKSRMNTEAFF. Written as DNA, the CDR3 is TGTGCCAGCAGTGATAAATCTCGGATGAACACTGAAGCTTTCTTT.

There are a few counts of this clonotype. The chain has TRBV12-3 or TRBV12-4 and TRBJ2-2, with D possibly being TRBD2 (5 bases). The CDR3 consists of 14 residues. Between the trimmed V and J ends, which lost 2 bases and 5 bases, there was a span of 9 bases. The CDR3 DNA sequence: TGTGCCAGCAGTTTACTTGGGAGAACCGGGGAGCTGTTTTTT. This gives the protein CASSLLGRTGELFF.

A few counts support this clonotype. The chain links TRBV20-1 to TRBJ2-3, with a possible D match to TRBD1 (5 bases). V lost 5 bases and J 2 bases, leaving 17 bases between the germline ends. The CDR3 has 15 residues. Germline CDR1 and CDR2: DFQATT and SNEGSKA (reference sequence). This chain's CDR3 is CSAGAQGALTDTQYF. The CDR3 nucleotides read TGCAGTGCTGGAGCCCAGGGCGCTCTCACAGATACGCAGTATTTT.

In this sample, this clonotype turned up a few times. The V gene is TRBV25-1, the J gene TRBJ2-3; no reliable D call. Trimming left V 5 bases short and J 2 bases short, with 20 bases between. Looked up from germline, CDR1 is MGHDK and CDR2 is SYGVNS. This CDR3 has 17 amino acids. The CDR3 DNA follows: TGTGCCAGCAGTCCCCTGGACCGACCAGCATACACAGATACGCAGTATTTT. Encoded protein: CASSPLDRPAYTDTQYF.

This chain links TRBV12-3 or TRBV12-4 with TRBJ1-5; TRBD1 might be the D (5 bases). Trimming removed 4 bases at V and 4 bases at J, with 14 bases between. The CDR3 sequence is 15 residues long. This CDR3 reads CASSSGGGRNQPQHF. CDR3 DNA: TGTGCCAGCAGTTCGGGGGGAGGCAGAAATCAGCCCCAGCATTTT.

The chain uses TRBV20-1 and TRBJ2-1, with 16 nucleotides matching TRBD2. There are 19 residues in the CDR3. Germline CDR1 and CDR2: DFQATT and SNEGSKA (reference sequence). V was clipped by 1 base and J by 4 bases; unmatched bases: 10. CDR3 in amino acids: CSARAGLAGGSGLYNEQFF. CDR3 coding DNA: TGCAGTGCTAGAGCGGGACTAGCGGGAGGGAGTGGGTTATACAATGAGCAGTTCTTC.

This clonotype has more than one count but fewer than ten. The V gene is TRBV6-5, the J gene TRBJ2-7; 9 bases map to TRBD1. Germline V gene data show CDR1 as MNHEY and CDR2 as SVGAGI. V lost 5 bases and J lost 7; bases outside the gene matches: 9. The CDR3 is 14 amino acids. In DNA form, the CDR3 reads TGTGCCAGCAGTACGAACAGGGGGCTCGGTGAGCAGTACTTC. Its translation: CASSTNRGLGEQYF.

This clonotype was counted a few times. The chain has TRBV7-8 and TRBJ2-1; 8 nucleotides align to TRBD2. Losses at the gene ends were 5 bases for V and 3 bases for J; bases not matched to a gene: 9. The CDR3 is made up of 16 amino acids. CDR1 is SGHVS, CDR2 FQNEAQ, per germline. CDR3 sequence: CASSRRGAGDYNEQFF. The CDR3 coding sequence is TGTGCCAGCAGCCGAAGGGGAGCGGGGGACTACAATGAGCAGTTCTTC. The whole variable domain, filled in from reference TRBV7-8 and TRBJ2-1, reads GAGVSQSPRYKVAKRGQDVALRCDPISGHVSLFWYQQALGQGPEFLTYFQNEAQLDKSGLPSDRFFAERPEGSVSTLKIQRTQQEDSAVYLCASSRRGAGDYNEQFFGPGTRLTVL.

This clonotype was seen only a few times. The V and J genes are TRBV2 and TRBJ2-3; 9 positions match TRBD2. With V trimmed by 3 bases and J by 2 bases, 3 bases remained unmatched. There are 15 residues in the CDR3. The germline gives CDR1 SNHLY, CDR2 FYNNEI. The DNA for the CDR3 is TGTGCCAGCAGTGAGACTAGCGGAGTCACAGATACGCAGTATTTT. It codes for CASSETSGVTDTQYF.

The chain has TRBV7-9 and TRBJ2-7, with TRBD2 as a possible D gene (6 bases). V lost 1 base, J lost 0 bases, and 10 bases lay in between. CDR3 length: 15 amino acids. Germline V lookup: CDR1 SEHNR, CDR2 FQNEAQ (reference sequence). The CDR3 sequence is CASSLVGGRSYEQYF. Here the CDR3 DNA reads TGTGCCAGCAGCTTAGTGGGAGGACGCTCCTACGAGCAGTACTTC.

There are many counts of this clonotype. The genes are TRBV6-5 and TRBJ1-6, with TRBD1 matching over 8 bases. Germline V gene sequence: CDR1 MNHEY, CDR2 SVGAGI. The junction had 2 bases not matched to a gene; V was cut back by 3 bases and J by 7 bases. The CDR3 runs to 14 residues. In DNA, the CDR3 is TGTGCCAGCAGTTATGGACAGGGAAATTCACCCCTCCACTTT. Residues: CASSYGQGNSPLHF.

The chain couples TRBV6-5 to TRBJ2-7, with TRBD2 identical over 11 bases. This CDR3 has 14 residues. CDR1 MNHEY and CDR2 SVGAGI come from the germline V gene. The V and J ends lost 5 bases and 9 bases, in that order; junction bases with no gene match: 9. CDR3 DNA sequence: TGTGCCAGCAGTGCCGGGACTAGCGGTATGGGGCAGTACTTC. As protein: CASSAGTSGMGQYF.

Written as DNA, the CDR3 is TGCAGTGCCCTACCCACGGGGGGGGACAGGGGAGAAAAACTGTTTTTT. This codes for CSALPTGGDRGEKLFF. The chain carries TRBV20-1 and TRBJ1-4; TRBD1 matches at 10 bases. Germline trimming cut 6 bases from V and 8 bases from J; bases unmatched to any gene: 15. Germline CDR1 reads DFQATT; CDR2 reads SNEGSKA (reference sequence). This CDR3 is built from 16 residues.

V and J are TRBV6-6 and TRBJ2-4, with 8 bases that match TRBD2. CDR1 is MNHNY, CDR2 SVGAGI, per germline (reference sequence). V lost 5 bases and J lost 7; bases outside the gene matches: 7. The CDR3 has 14 amino acids. The CDR3: CASSPRGGGNIQYF. CDR3 in DNA: TGTGCCAGCAGTCCCCGGGGGGGCGGGAACATTCAGTACTTC.

The rearrangement links TRBV7-9 to TRBJ2-1; D is uncertain. The germline gives CDR1 SEHNR, CDR2 FQNEAQ (reference sequence). V was cut by 2 bases and J by 0 bases, with 11 bases left in between. This CDR3 is built from 16 residues. DNA of the CDR3: TGTGCCAGCAGCTTAAGGCCGCCTAGCTCCTACAATGAGCAGTTCTTC. Encoded protein: CASSLRPPSSYNEQFF.

V is TRBV24-1 and J is TRBJ1-5; D uncertain. Germline V gene data show CDR1 as KGHDR and CDR2 as SFDVKD. The germline V and J ends were trimmed by 1 base and 2 bases, with 5 bases remaining between them. The CDR3 is 14 amino acids. CDR3 protein: CATSDFRGNQPQHF. CDR3 nucleotides: TGTGCCACCAGTGATTTTCGGGGCAATCAGCCCCAGCATTTT.

About this clonotype itself: It may be a read error: a sequence one base away is much more abundant. The chain uses TRBV7-7 and TRBJ2-2; D is uncertain. The germline gives CDR1 SSHAT, CDR2 FNYEAQ (reference sequence). The CDR3 covers 13 residues. Trimming pared 3 bases from V and 2 bases from J, leaving 4 bases between. CDR3 in amino acids: CASSFDNTGELFF. DNA of the CDR3: TGTGCCAGCAGCTTCGACAACACCGGGGAGCTGTTTTTT.

This clonotype occurred a few times. The V call is TRBV7-6, the J call TRBJ2-5; 13 bases agree with TRBD2. V shed 2 bases, J shed 0 bases, and the junction held 6 bases outside the gene matches. CDR1 is SGHVS, CDR2 FNYEAQ, per germline. The CDR3 spans 18 residues. The CDR3 nucleotides read TGTGCCAGCAGCTTACGCCCACTAGCGGGGGGGGACCAAGAGACCCAGTACTTC. Amino acids: CASSLRPLAGGDQETQYF.

A few counts support this clonotype. The chain carries TRBV9 and TRBJ2-1; 8 bases fit TRBD2. The CDR3 is 15 residues long. Germline trimming cut 1 base from V and 2 bases from J; bases unmatched to any gene: 2. CDR1 is SGDLS, CDR2 YYNGEE, per germline. CDR3 residues: CASSVLAGAYNEQFF. As DNA, the CDR3 is TGTGCCAGCAGCGTACTAGCGGGTGCCTACAATGAGCAGTTCTTC. The full variable domain, with the rest looked up from reference TRBV9 and TRBJ2-1, is DSGVTQTPKHLITATGQRVTLRCSPRSGDLSVYWYQQSLDQGLQFLIQYYNGEERAKGNILERFSAQQFPDLHSELNLSSLELGDSALYFCASSVLAGAYNEQFFGPGTRLTVL.